This T cell receptor (beta chain) appears in the sequencing data of a study of T cell responses to AZD1222 COVID-19 vaccine. In the case of this clone: Its antigen is not identified.

Findings and limits, study-wide: All repertoire sampling was performed exclusively after the peak T cell response. Among those given AZD1222, only 6 or 7 were seropositive at baseline.

This CDR3 contains 16 residues. Germline V gene lookup returns CDR1 MNHEY and CDR2 SMNVEV (reference sequence). V gave up 5 bases and J gave up 0 bases; unmatched junction bases: 4. The assay was immunoSEQ multiplex PCR, and TCRdb's table has in-frame clones only and misses some. The table has 140,000 to 150,000 clones, approximately 90% seen once. The origin of this receptor is an adult who received the AZD1222 COVID-19 vaccine. This specimen was peripheral blood, taken 28 days after the second AZD1222 dose. V gene TRBV27 combines with J gene TRBJ1-4; TRBD1 agrees at 9 bases. The CDR3 protein is CASSPQGAATNEKLFF. The CDR3 region has the DNA TGTGCCAGCAGTCCACAGGGGGCTGCAACTAATGAAAAACTGTTTTTT. The full variable domain, with the rest looked up from reference TRBV27 and TRBJ1-4, is EAQVTQNPRYLITVTGKKLTVTCSQNMNHEYMSWYRQDPGLGLRQIYYSMNVEVTDKGDVPEGYKVSRKEKRNFPLILESPSPNQTSLYFCASSPQGAATNEKLFFGSGTQLSVL.